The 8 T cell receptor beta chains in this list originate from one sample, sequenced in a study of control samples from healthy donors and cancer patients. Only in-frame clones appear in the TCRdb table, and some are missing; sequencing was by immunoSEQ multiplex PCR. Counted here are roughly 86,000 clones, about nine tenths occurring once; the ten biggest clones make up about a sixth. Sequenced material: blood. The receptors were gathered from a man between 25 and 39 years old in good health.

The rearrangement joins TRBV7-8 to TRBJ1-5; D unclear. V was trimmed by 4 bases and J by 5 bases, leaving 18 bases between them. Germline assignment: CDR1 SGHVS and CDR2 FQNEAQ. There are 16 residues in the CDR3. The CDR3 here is CASSSRRARRDQPQHF. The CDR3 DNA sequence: TGTGCCAGCAGCTCACGCCGGGCCAGGAGGGATCAGCCCCAGCATTTT.

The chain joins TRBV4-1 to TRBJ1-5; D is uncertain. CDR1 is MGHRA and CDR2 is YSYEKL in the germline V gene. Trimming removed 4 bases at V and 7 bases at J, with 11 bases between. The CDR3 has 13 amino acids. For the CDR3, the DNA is TGCGCCAGCAGCCCCGAGCGAGAGCAGCCCCAGCATTTT. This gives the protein CASSPEREQPQHF.

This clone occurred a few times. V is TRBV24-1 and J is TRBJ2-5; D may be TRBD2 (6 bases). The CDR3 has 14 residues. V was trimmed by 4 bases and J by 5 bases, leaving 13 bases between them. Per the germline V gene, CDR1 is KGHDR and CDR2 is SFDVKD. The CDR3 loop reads CATSETGTGETQYF. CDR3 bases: TGTGCCACCAGTGAGACCGGGACTGGGGAGACCCAGTACTTC.

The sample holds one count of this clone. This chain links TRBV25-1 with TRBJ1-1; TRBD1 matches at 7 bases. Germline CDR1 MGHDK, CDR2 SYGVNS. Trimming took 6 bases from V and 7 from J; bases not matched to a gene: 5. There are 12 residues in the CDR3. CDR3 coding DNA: TGTGCCAGCAGGCCTTGGACAGGTGAAGCTTTCTTT. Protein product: CASRPWTGEAFF.

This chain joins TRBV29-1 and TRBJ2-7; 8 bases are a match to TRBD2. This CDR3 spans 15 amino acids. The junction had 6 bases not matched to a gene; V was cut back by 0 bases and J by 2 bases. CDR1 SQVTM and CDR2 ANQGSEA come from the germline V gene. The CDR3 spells CSVEENRRGAYEQYF. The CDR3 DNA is TGCAGCGTTGAAGAGAATCGGCGGGGGGCCTACGAGCAGTACTTC.

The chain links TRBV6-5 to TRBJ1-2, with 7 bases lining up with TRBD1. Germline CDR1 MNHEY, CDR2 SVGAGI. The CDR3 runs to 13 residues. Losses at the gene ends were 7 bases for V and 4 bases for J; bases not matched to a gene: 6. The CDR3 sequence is CASNTGQIYGYTF. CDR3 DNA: TGTGCCAGCAACACGGGACAGATCTATGGCTACACCTTC.

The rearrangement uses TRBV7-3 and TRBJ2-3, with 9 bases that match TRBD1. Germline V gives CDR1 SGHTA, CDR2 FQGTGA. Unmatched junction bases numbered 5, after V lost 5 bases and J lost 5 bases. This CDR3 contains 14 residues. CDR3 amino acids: CASSRTGVGDTQYF. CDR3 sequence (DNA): TGTGCCAGCAGCCGGACAGGGGTGGGAGATACGCAGTATTTT.

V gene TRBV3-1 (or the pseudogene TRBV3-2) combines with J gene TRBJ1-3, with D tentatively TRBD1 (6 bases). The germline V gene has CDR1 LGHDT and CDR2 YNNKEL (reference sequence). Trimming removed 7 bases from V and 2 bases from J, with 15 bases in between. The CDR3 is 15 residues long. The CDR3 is CASTPGGGAGNTIYF. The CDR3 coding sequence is TGTGCCAGCACCCCCGGGGGGGGCGCTGGAAACACCATATATTTT.